Shown below are 30 T cell receptor beta chains from a single sample sequenced in a study of blood T cell repertoires in COVID-19. TCRdb's table, derived via immunoSEQ multiplex PCR, lists solely in-frame clones and lacks some. The sample holds 200,000 or so clones, 80% seen once. Source material: PBMCs or T cells enriched from blood (not recorded which). The receptors come from a woman aged 40-49 years with acute COVID-19.

The genes are TRBV7-9 and TRBJ2-5; maybe TRBD1 (6 bases). The length of the CDR3 is 14 residues. V was pared by 0 bases and J by 5 bases, with 10 bases between. The germline V gene encodes CDR1 SEHNR and CDR2 FQNEAQ (reference sequence). CDR3: CASSLANRVETQYF. CDR3 nucleotide sequence: TGTGCCAGCAGCTTAGCGAACAGGGTTGAGACCCAGTACTTC.

This clone showed up just once. This rearrangement joins TRBV28 to TRBJ1-2, with TRBD1 matching over 10 bases. The CDR3 has 14 amino acids. J gave up 7 bases and V 7 bases, and 9 bases lay outside the gene matches. Germline CDR1 MDHEN, CDR2 SYDVKM. CDR3 DNA sequence: TGTGCCAGCATCAATATGGGACAGGGGACTGGCTACACCTTC. This translates into CASINMGQGTGYTF.

The chain links TRBV27 to TRBJ1-1, with a tentative D call TRBD1 (5 bases). The CDR3 is 13 amino acids. CDR1 and CDR2 from the germline V gene are MNHEY and SMNVEV (reference sequence). With 5 bases removed from V and 4 bases from J, the gap between germline ends came to 11 bases. For the CDR3, the DNA is TGTGCCAGCAGTCTCCGGGGGAGCACTGAAGCTTTCTTT. As protein: CASSLRGSTEAFF.

This clone was counted a few times. V gene TRBV2 combines with J gene TRBJ1-3; a weak D match, TRBD1 (5 bases). CDR3 length: 14 amino acids. CDR1 and CDR2 (germline): SNHLY, FYNNEI. V was pared by 2 bases and J by 0 bases, with 5 bases between. DNA for the CDR3: TGTGCCAGCAGTGAACAGGGCTCTGGAAACACCATATATTTT. Protein sequence: CASSEQGSGNTIYF.

J is TRBJ1-2 and V is TRBV2, with a possible D match to TRBD1 (5 bases). Germline V gene lookup returns CDR1 SNHLY and CDR2 FYNNEI. This CDR3 has 14 residues. With 7 bases removed from V and 4 bases from J, the gap between germline ends came to 16 bases. In nucleotides, the CDR3 is TGTGCCAGCACTGCCGAGACAGCCATCTATGGCTACACCTTC. It specifies CASTAETAIYGYTF.

This sequence joins TRBV24-1 and TRBJ1-6; a possible D gene is TRBD1 (6 bases). Between the trimmed V and J ends, which lost 4 bases and 4 bases, there was a span of 13 bases. Per germline, CDR1 KGHDR and CDR2 SFDVKD. The CDR3 contains 16 residues. The CDR3 region is CATSDVVGGYNSPLHF. As DNA, the CDR3 is TGTGCCACCAGTGACGTAGTAGGGGGTTATAATTCACCCCTCCACTTT.

The chain links TRBV7-9 to TRBJ2-3; 7 bases are shared with TRBD1. V was clipped by 1 base and J by 4 bases; unmatched bases: 14. The CDR3 extends over 18 amino acids. Germline V lookup: CDR1 SEHNR, CDR2 FQNEAQ (reference sequence). This CDR3 reads CASSLDPGGPLFSDTQYF. The CDR3 DNA reads as TGTGCCAGCAGCTTAGATCCAGGGGGTCCCTTATTTTCAGATACGCAGTATTTT.

This clone came up once. The chain recombines TRBV15 with TRBJ1-5; 8 bases line up with TRBD1. The V gene end was trimmed by 5 bases and the J gene end by 0 bases; junction bases not matched to a gene: 9. The CDR3 is made up of 17 amino acids. The germline V gene encodes CDR1 LNHNV and CDR2 YYDKDF (reference sequence). CDR3 residues: CATSEGQGVYSNQPQHF. In nucleotides, the CDR3 is TGTGCCACCAGCGAAGGACAGGGAGTGTATAGCAATCAGCCCCAGCATTTT.

This rearrangement joins TRBV28 to TRBJ1-1; no clear D. Germline CDR1 MDHEN, CDR2 SYDVKM. CDR3 length equals 8 residues. The CDR3 sequence is CASTEAFF. For the CDR3, the DNA is TGTGCTAGTACTGAAGCTTTCTTT.

The chain joins TRBV24-1 to TRBJ1-6, with 10 bases lining up with TRBD1. Germline assignment: CDR1 KGHDR and CDR2 SFDVKD. This CDR3 contains 18 residues. Trimming cost V 5 bases and J 4 bases; bases outside gene matches: 10. CDR3 nucleotide sequence: TGTGCCACCAGTGTTGACAGGGGGCCGGAAGGATATAATTCACCCCTCCACTTT. Protein sequence: CATSVDRGPEGYNSPLHF.

The chain employs TRBV19 and TRBJ1-5; D is unresolved. From germline, CDR1 is LNHDA and CDR2 SQIVND (reference sequence). V lost 1 base, J lost 7 bases, and 14 bases lay in between. The CDR3 extends over 15 amino acids. The CDR3 region has the DNA TGTGCCAGTAGTATAGGGGGAGACTCCAGGCAGCCCCAGCATTTT. The encoded protein is CASSIGGDSRQPQHF.

The chain uses TRBV7-6 and TRBJ2-7; 7 nucleotides line up with TRBD1. Germline CDR1 is SGHVS and CDR2 is FNYEAQ. J gave up 5 bases and V 4 bases, and 5 bases lay outside the gene matches. This CDR3 contains 13 residues. CDR3 loop: CASSWATGDEQYF. The CDR3 coding sequence is TGTGCCAGCAGCTGGGCCACAGGGGACGAGCAGTACTTC.

This clone was recorded a few times. The chain links TRBV28 to TRBJ1-1; 11 bases map to TRBD1. This CDR3 spans 12 amino acids. The germline gives CDR1 MDHEN, CDR2 SYDVKM. Trimming cost V 11 bases and J 4 bases; bases outside gene matches: 3. In DNA, the CDR3 is TGTGCCCTAGGGACAGGGGGCACTGAAGCTTTCTTT. Protein: CALGTGGTEAFF.

The rearrangement joins TRBV5-6 to TRBJ1-4; 9 bases fit TRBD1. Germline assignment: CDR1 SGHDT and CDR2 YYEEEE. Unmatched junction bases numbered 9, after V lost 1 base and J lost 8 bases. CDR3 length: 16 amino acids. The CDR3 DNA reads TGTGCCAGCAGCTTGTATCAACAGGGGGCCGGGGAAAAACTGTTTTTT. It encodes CASSLYQQGAGEKLFF.

As to this clone: The sample carries other DNA sequences with the same CDR3. The chain uses TRBV6-5 and TRBJ2-7; 13 nucleotides line up with TRBD2. CDR1 is MNHEY, CDR2 SVGAGI, per germline. Losses at the gene ends were 2 bases for V and 4 bases for J; bases not matched to a gene: 2. The CDR3 is 15 amino acids. CDR3 sequence reads: CASSYRTSGSYEQYF. In DNA, the CDR3 is TGTGCCAGCAGTTACCGGACTAGCGGGAGTTACGAGCAGTACTTC.

The chain uses TRBV2 and TRBJ1-4; D gene ambiguous. Germline-derived CDR1 and CDR2 are SNHLY and FYNNEI. V was trimmed by 8 bases and J by 0 bases, leaving 16 bases between them. The CDR3 is 16 residues long. CDR3 bases: TGTGCCAGCGGCTGGCTGCGGCCCTCAACTAATGAAAAACTGTTTTTT. Its translation: CASGWLRPSTNEKLFF.

V is TRBV13 and J is TRBJ2-6; no clear D gene. Between the trimmed V and J ends, which lost 5 bases and 1 base, there was a span of 12 bases. The germline gives CDR1 PRHDT, CDR2 FYEKMQ (reference sequence). The CDR3 sequence is 16 residues long. The CDR3 DNA is TGTGCCAGCAGCACGTCGGGTCGGTCTGGGGCCAACGTCCTGACTTTC. This encodes CASSTSGRSGANVLTF.

The count of this clone is one. This sequence joins TRBV28 and TRBJ1-2; the match to TRBD1 covers 12 bases. The V segment lost 5 bases and the J segment 4 bases; nucleotides outside the gene matches: 8. The CDR3 covers 16 residues. Per germline, CDR1 MDHEN and CDR2 SYDVKM. The CDR3 spells CASSITRGQGAYGYTF. For the CDR3, the DNA is TGTGCCAGCAGTATAACAAGGGGACAGGGGGCCTATGGCTACACCTTC.

The rearrangement joins TRBV28 to TRBJ2-3; tentatively, D is TRBD2 (5 bases). V was clipped by 3 bases and J by 3 bases, with 16 bases between them. The germline CDR1 and CDR2 sequences are MDHEN and SYDVKM. This CDR3 spans 16 amino acids. The DNA for the CDR3 is TGTGCCAGCAGTTTCCAGAGCGGCCTGGGGACAGATACGCAGTATTTT. It specifies CASSFQSGLGTDTQYF.

The chain recombines TRBV6-5 with TRBJ1-5; 11 bases match TRBD1. With V trimmed by 4 bases and J by 3 bases, 2 bases remained unmatched. There are 15 residues in the CDR3. Germline V gives CDR1 MNHEY, CDR2 SVGAGI. DNA of the CDR3: TGTGCCAGCAGTTGGGGACAGGGGGTCAATCAGCCCCAGCATTTT. It encodes CASSWGQGVNQPQHF.

This clone has only a few counts. The chain couples TRBV19 to TRBJ1-6; D perhaps matches TRBD1 (5 bases). Germline assignment: CDR1 LNHDA and CDR2 SQIVND (reference sequence). Trimming took 5 bases from V and 13 from J, leaving 24 bases between them. The CDR3 sequence is 16 residues long. The CDR3 bases are TGTGCCAGTAGTCTCCGCGGGACGGAAGCTGGGTTCCCCCTCCACTTT. Translated, it gives CASSLRGTEAGFPLHF.

The rearrangement joins TRBV6-2 or TRBV6-3 to TRBJ1-1, with TRBD1 matching over 10 bases. Per germline, CDR1 MNHEY and CDR2 SVGEGT. This CDR3 is 18 amino acids long. V was pared by 0 bases and J by 1 base, with 8 bases of the junction left unmatched. The CDR3 is CASSYSVDRGFGNTEAFF. The CDR3, as DNA: TGTGCCAGCAGTTACTCTGTGGACAGGGGGTTCGGGAACACTGAAGCTTTCTTT.

The rearrangement joins TRBV2 to TRBJ2-1, with 10 bases lining up with TRBD2. The J segment lost 7 bases and the V segment lost 6 bases, leaving 9 bases of the junction unmatched. Germline V gene lookup returns CDR1 SNHLY and CDR2 FYNNEI. CDR3 length: 15 residues. The CDR3 bases are TGTGCCAGCAGCTTACAACTAGCGGGGTTTAATGAGCAGTTCTTC. Translating it yields CASSLQLAGFNEQFF.

This clone occurred a few times. The CDR3 spells CASSQDGARGGTGLEQYF. The CDR3 DNA sequence: TGCGCCAGCAGCCAAGATGGGGCCCGAGGTGGGACAGGGCTCGAGCAGTACTTC. This rearrangement joins TRBV4-1 to TRBJ2-7; 9 positions agree with TRBD1. Germline CDR1 is MGHRA and CDR2 is YSYEKL. V lost 0 bases and J lost 6; bases outside the gene matches: 15. There are 18 residues in the CDR3.

The chain couples TRBV19 to TRBJ2-7, with TRBD2 as a possible D gene (6 bases). V lost 5 bases to trimming and J lost 5 bases, with 25 bases between them. Germline V CDR1 and CDR2: LNHDA, SQIVND (reference sequence). The CDR3 is made up of 17 amino acids. The CDR3 sequence: CASSVTLGSIWGHEQYF. The CDR3 bases are TGTGCCAGTAGTGTCACCCTCGGGAGTATTTGGGGCCACGAGCAGTACTTC.

This clone was seen a single time. The chain recombines TRBV29-1 with TRBJ2-2, with 11 bases lining up with TRBD2. Trimming at V came to 1 base and at J to 2 bases, leaving 3 bases not matched to a gene. The CDR3 has 16 residues. Germline loops: CDR1 SQVTM, CDR2 ANQGSEA. The CDR3 nucleotides read TGCAGCGTTGAAGCCCTAGCGGGAGGTAACACCGGGGAGCTGTTTTTT. It specifies CSVEALAGGNTGELFF.

The chain employs TRBV6-5 and TRBJ1-1; possibly TRBD1 for D (6 bases). Germline CDR1 reads MNHEY; CDR2 reads SVGAGI. The CDR3 covers 15 residues. The V gene lost 5 bases and the J gene lost 1 base, with 14 bases spanning the gap. CDR3 in amino acids: CASSRPSRGNTEAFF. The CDR3 nucleotides read TGTGCCAGCAGTAGACCTTCCAGGGGGAACACTGAAGCTTTCTTT.

This sequence joins TRBV6-5 and TRBJ2-3; possible D gene TRBD1, 5 bases. There are 15 residues in the CDR3. Germline CDR1 MNHEY, CDR2 SVGAGI. V dropped 6 bases and J dropped 0 bases, with 13 bases sitting between them. The CDR3 nucleotides are TGTGCCAGCAGCCTCGGGCAGGGTAGCACAGATACGCAGTATTTT. Amino acid sequence: CASSLGQGSTDTQYF.

This rearrangement joins TRBV4-2 to TRBJ2-1; 9 bases fit TRBD2. CDR3 length: 16 amino acids. V shed 1 base, J shed 4 bases, and the junction held 5 bases outside the gene matches. The germline CDR1 and CDR2 sequences are LGHNA and YNFKEQ. The CDR3 here is CASSQVQAGGYNEQFF. In DNA, the CDR3 is TGTGCCAGCAGCCAAGTGCAAGCGGGAGGATACAATGAGCAGTTCTTC.

This sequence joins TRBV19 and TRBJ1-2; D call uncertain. V was shortened by 6 bases and J by 7 bases, with 12 bases between the two germline ends. This CDR3 region has 12 residues. CDR1 LNHDA and CDR2 SQIVND come from the germline V gene (reference sequence). As DNA, the CDR3 is TGTGCCAGTAGCGACTTTGCACGTGGCTACACCTTC. It specifies CASSDFARGYTF. Looking up the rest from reference TRBV19 and TRBJ1-2 gives the full variable domain: DGGITQSPKYLFRKEGQNVTLSCEQNLNHDAMYWYRQDPGQGLRLIYYSQIVNDFQKGDIAEGYSVSREKKESFPLTVTSAQKNPTAFYLCASSDFARGYTFGSGTRLTVV.